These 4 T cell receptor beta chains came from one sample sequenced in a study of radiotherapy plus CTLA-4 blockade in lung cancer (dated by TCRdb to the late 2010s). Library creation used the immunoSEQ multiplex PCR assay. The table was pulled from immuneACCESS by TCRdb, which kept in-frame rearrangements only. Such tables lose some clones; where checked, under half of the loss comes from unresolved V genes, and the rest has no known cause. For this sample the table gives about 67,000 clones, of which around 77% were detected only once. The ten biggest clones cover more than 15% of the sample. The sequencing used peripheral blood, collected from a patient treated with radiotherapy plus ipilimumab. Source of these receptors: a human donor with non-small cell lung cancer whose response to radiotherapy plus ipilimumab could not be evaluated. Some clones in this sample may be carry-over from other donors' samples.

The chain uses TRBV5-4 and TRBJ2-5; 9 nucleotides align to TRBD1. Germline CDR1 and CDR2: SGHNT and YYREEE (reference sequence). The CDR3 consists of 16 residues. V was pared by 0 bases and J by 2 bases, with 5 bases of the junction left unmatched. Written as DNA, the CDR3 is TGTGCCAGCAGCTTGGGGTTGGGACAGGGTCAAGAGACCCAGTACTTC. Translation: CASSLGLGQGQETQYF.

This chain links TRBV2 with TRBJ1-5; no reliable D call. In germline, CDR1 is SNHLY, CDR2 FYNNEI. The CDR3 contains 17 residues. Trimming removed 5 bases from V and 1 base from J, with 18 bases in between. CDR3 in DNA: TGTGCCAGCAGTATATCGGCTCAGAGGTTGAGCAATCAGCCCCAGCATTTT. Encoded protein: CASSISAQRLSNQPQHF.

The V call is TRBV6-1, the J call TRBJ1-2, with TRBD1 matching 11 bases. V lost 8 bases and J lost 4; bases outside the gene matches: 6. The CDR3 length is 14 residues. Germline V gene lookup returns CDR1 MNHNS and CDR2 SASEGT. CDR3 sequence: CASGGQGGTYGYTF. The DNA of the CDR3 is TGTGCCAGCGGGGGACAGGGGGGCACCTATGGCTACACCTTC.

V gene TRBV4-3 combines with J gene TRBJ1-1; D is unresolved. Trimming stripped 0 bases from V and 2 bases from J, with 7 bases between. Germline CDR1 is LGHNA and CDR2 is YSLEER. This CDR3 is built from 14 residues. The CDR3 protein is CASSQDLANTEAFF. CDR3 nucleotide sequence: TGCGCCAGCAGCCAAGATTTGGCTAACACTGAAGCTTTCTTT.